The T cell receptor beta chain described here comes from a study of Ad26.COV2.S vaccination and SARS-CoV-2 variants. Study observations and caveats: There was a possibility that the TCR breadth and depth analyses underestimated total T cell responses. Spike-specific TCR breadth was greater after Ad26.COV2.S than placebo. The breadth of spike-specific CD8+ and CD4+ T cell responses after vaccination was reportedly substantial.

Assay used: immunoSEQ multiplex PCR; TCRdb lists only in-frame clones, some missing. The sample yields approximately 400,000 clones, about 92% seen once. With regard to this clone: What it binds is not known.

The sequences come from peripheral blood, collected after recovery from COVID-19. The sequence came from a human donor who had recovered from COVID-19.

The CDR3 reads CASSLGPNTEAFF. DNA for the CDR3: TGTGCCAGCAGCTTGGGGCCGAACACTGAAGCTTTCTTT. The chain couples TRBV5-6 to TRBJ1-1; D unclear. V was pared by 0 bases and J by 1 base, with 4 bases between. Germline V gene data show CDR1 as SGHDT and CDR2 as YYEEEE. The CDR3 sequence is 13 residues long.